Only one count was recorded for the clone carrying this T cell receptor (beta chain). CDR1 MNHEY and CDR2 SMNVEV come from the germline V gene (reference sequence). The CDR3 length is 13 residues. Trimming left V 6 bases short and J 6 bases short, with 14 bases between. The data are from a study of blood T cell repertoires in COVID-19. Study at large: Acute and convalescent COVID-19 specimens originated in the United States, Italy and Spain.

Those enrolled, adults aged about 18 to 89 years, came from 24 US areas. Clinical histories supplied by participants themselves formed the basis of cohort assignment. Libraries were prepared by immunoSEQ multiplex PCR; TCRdb keeps only in-frame clonotypes and omits some of them. Seen here are 350,000 to 450,000 clones, around 87% observed once, and the top ten hold more than 0.95%. What was sequenced was PBMCs or T cells enriched from blood (not recorded which). The chain carries TRBV27 and TRBJ1-2; maybe TRBD1 (6 bases). This TCR derives from a man aged 25 to 45 who had recovered from COVID-19. The CDR3 DNA sequence: TGTGCCAGCAGCCACAGGGTAATGGATGGCTACACCTTC. Translating gives CASSHRVMDGYTF.